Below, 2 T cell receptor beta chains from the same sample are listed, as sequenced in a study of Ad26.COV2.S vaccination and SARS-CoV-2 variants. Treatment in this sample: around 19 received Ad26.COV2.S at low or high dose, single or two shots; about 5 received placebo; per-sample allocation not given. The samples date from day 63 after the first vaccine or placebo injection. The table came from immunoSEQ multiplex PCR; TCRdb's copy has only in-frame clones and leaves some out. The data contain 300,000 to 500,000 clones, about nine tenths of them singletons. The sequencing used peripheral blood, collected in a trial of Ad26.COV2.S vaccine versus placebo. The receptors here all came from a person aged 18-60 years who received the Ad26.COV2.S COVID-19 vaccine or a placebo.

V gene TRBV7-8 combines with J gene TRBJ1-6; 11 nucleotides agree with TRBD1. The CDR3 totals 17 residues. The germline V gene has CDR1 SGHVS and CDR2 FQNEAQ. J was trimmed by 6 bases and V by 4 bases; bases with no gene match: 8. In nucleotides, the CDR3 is TGTGCCAGCAGCTCGGACAGGGGGCGCCTTTTTAATTCACCCCTCCACTTT. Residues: CASSSDRGRLFNSPLHF.

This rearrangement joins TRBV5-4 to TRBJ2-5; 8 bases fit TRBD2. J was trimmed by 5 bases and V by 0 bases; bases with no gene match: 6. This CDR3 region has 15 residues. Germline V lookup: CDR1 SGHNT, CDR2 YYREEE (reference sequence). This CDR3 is CASSLGSGVGETQYF. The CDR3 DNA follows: TGTGCCAGCAGCTTGGGTAGCGGGGTGGGTGAGACCCAGTACTTC.